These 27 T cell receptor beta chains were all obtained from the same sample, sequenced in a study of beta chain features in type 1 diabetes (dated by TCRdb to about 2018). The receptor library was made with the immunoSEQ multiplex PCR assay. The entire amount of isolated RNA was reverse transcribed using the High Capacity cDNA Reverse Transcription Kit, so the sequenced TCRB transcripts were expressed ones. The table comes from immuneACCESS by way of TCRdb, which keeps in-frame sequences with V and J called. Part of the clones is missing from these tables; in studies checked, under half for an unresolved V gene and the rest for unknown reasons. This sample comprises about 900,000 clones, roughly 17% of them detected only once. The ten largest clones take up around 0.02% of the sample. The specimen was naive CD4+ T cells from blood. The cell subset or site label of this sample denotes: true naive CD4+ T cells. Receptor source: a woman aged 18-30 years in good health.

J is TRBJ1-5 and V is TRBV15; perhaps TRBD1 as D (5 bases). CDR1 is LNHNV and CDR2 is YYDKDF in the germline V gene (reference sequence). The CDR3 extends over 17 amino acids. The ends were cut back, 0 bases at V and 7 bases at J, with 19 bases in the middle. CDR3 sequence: CATSRDLGAGGLQPQHF. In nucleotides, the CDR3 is TGTGCCACCAGCAGAGATTTGGGAGCCGGGGGTCTCCAGCCCCAGCATTTT.

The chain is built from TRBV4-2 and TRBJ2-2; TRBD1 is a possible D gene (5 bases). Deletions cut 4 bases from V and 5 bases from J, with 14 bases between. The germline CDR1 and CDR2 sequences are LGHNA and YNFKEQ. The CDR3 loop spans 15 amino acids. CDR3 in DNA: TGTGCCAGCAGCCGTGGGGCGGTGATGACCGGGGAGCTGTTTTTT. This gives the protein CASSRGAVMTGELFF.

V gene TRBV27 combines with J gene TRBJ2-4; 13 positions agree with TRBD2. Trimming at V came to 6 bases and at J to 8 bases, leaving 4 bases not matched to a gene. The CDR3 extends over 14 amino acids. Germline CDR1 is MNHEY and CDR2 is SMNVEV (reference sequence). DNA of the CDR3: TGTGCCAGCAGGCCTGGACTAGCGGGAGACATTCAGTACTTC. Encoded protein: CASRPGLAGDIQYF.

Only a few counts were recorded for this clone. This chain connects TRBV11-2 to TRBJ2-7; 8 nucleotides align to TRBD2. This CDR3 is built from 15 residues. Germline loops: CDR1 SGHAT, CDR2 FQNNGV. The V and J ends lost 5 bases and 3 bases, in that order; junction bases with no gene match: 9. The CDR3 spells CASSPLSGAVYEQYF. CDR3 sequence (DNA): TGTGCCAGCAGCCCCCTTAGCGGGGCTGTCTACGAGCAGTACTTC.

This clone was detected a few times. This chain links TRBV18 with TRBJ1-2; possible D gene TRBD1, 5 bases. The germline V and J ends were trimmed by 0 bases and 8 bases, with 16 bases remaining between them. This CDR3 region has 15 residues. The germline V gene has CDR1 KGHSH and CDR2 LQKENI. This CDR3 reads CASSPPYQGNGGYTF. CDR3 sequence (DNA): TGTGCCAGCTCACCACCGTACCAGGGTAACGGGGGCTACACCTTC.

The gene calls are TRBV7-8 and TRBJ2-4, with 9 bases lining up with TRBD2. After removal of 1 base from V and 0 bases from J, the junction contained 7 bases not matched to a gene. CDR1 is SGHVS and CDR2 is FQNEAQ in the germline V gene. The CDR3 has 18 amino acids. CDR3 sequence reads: CASSLVAGGLGAKNIQYF. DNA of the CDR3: TGTGCCAGCAGCTTAGTTGCGGGAGGGCTAGGAGCCAAAAACATTCAGTACTTC.

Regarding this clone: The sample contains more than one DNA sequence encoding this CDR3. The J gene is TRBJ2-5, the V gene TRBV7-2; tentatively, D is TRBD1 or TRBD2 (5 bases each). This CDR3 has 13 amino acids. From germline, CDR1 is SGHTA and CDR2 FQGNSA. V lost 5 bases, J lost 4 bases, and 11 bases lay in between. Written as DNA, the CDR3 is TGTGCCAGCAGCCTCTCTGGGGGAGAGACCCAGTACTTC. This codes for CASSLSGGETQYF.

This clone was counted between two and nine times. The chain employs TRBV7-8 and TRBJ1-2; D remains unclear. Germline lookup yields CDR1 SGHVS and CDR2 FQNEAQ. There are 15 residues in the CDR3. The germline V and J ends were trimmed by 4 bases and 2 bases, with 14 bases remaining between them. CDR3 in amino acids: CASSSRSPRNYGYTF. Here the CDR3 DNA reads TGTGCCAGCAGCTCCAGGTCCCCCCGAAACTATGGCTACACCTTC.

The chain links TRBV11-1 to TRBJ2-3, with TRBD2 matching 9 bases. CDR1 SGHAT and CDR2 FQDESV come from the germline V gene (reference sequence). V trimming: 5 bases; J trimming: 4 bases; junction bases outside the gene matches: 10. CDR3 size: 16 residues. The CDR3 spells CASSPTGGRAPDTQYF. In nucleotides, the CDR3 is TGTGCCAGCAGCCCCACCGGCGGGAGGGCCCCAGATACGCAGTATTTT.

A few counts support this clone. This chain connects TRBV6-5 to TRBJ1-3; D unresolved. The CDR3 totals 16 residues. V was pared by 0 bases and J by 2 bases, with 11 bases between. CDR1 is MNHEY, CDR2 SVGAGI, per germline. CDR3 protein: CASSYSISGTGNTIYF. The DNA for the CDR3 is TGTGCCAGCAGTTACTCGATATCAGGAACTGGAAACACCATATATTTT.

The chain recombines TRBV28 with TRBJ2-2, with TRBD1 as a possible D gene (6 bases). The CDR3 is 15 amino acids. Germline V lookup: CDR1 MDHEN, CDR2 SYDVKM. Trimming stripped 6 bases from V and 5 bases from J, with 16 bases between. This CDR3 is CASSSPGAGTGELFF. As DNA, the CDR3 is TGTGCCAGCAGCTCCCCAGGGGCCGGGACCGGGGAGCTGTTTTTT.

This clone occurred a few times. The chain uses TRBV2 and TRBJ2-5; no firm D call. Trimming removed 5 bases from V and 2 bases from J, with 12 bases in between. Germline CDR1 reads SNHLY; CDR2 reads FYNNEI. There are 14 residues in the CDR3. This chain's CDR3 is CASSLVSTQETQYF. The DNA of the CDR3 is TGTGCCAGCAGTCTAGTGTCTACACAAGAGACCCAGTACTTC.

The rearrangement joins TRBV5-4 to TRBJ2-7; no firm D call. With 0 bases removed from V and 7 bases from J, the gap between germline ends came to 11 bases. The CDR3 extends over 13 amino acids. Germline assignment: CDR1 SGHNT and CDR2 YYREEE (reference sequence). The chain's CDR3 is CASSLDELGEQYF. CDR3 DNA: TGTGCCAGCAGCTTGGACGAGCTGGGGGAGCAGTACTTC. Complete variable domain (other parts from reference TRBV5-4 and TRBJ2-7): ETGVTQSPTHLIKTRGQQVTLRCSSQSGHNTVSWYQQALGQGPQFIFQYYREEENGRGNFPPRFSGLQFPNYSSELNVNALELDDSALYLCASSLDELGEQYFGPGTRLTVT.

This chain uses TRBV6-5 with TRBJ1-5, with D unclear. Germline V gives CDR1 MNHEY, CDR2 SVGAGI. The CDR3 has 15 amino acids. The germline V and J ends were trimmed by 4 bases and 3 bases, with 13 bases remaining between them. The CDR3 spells CASSSYRGANQPQHF. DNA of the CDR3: TGTGCCAGCAGTTCCTACCGGGGAGCCAATCAGCCCCAGCATTTT.

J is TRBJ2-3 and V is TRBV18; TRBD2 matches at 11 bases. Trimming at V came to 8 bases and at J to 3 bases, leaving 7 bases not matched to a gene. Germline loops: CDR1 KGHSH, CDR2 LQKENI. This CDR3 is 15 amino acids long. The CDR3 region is CASLTSGSRTDTQYF. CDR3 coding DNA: TGTGCCAGCCTAACTAGCGGGAGTAGGACAGATACGCAGTATTTT.

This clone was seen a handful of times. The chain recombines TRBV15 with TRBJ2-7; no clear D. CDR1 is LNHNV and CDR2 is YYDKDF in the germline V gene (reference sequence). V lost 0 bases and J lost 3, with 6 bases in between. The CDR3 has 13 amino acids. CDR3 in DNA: TGTGCCACCAGCAGAGATCTCATCTACGAGCAGTACTTC. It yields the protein CATSRDLIYEQYF.

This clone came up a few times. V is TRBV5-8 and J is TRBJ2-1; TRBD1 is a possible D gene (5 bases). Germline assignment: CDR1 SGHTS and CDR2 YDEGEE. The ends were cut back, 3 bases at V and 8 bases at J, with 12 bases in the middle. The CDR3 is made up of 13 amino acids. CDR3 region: CASSSKDRDEQFF. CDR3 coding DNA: TGTGCCAGCAGCTCAAAAGACAGAGATGAGCAGTTCTTC.

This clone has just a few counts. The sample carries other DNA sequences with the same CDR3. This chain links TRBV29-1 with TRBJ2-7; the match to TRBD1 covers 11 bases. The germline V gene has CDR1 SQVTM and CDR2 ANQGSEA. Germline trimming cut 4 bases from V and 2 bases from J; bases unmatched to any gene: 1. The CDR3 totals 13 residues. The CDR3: CSVVGQGAYEQYF. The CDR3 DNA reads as TGCAGCGTTGTGGGACAGGGGGCCTACGAGCAGTACTTC.

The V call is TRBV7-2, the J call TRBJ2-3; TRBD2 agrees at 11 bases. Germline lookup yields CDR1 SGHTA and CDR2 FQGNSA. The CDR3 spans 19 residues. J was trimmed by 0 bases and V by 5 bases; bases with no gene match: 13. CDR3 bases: TGTGCCAGCAGCCGAACCGTTAGCGGGAGGGGGGCAAGCACAGATACGCAGTATTTT. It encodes CASSRTVSGRGASTDTQYF.

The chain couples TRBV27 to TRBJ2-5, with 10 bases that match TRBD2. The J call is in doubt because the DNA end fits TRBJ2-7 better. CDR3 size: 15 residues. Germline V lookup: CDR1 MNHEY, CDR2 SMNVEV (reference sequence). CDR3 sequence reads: CASSLSWTSGYEQYF. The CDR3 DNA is TGTGCCAGCAGTTTATCTTGGACTAGCGGATACGAGCAGTACTTC.

The CDR3 nucleotides read TGCGCCAGCAGCCCAGTTAACAGGGGTACCAAAAACATTCAGTACTTC. Residues: CASSPVNRGTKNIQYF. The rearrangement uses TRBV4-1 and TRBJ2-4; the match to TRBD1 covers 7 bases. The germline CDR1 and CDR2 sequences are MGHRA and YSYEKL. With 4 bases clipped from V and 2 bases from J, the junction kept 8 bases outside the gene matches. This CDR3 region has 16 residues.

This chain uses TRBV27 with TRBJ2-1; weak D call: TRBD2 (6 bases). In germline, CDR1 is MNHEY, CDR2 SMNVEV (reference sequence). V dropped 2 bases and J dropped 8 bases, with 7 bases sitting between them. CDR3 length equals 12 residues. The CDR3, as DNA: TGTGCCAGCAGTTTAGGGGGGTATGAGCAGTTCTTC. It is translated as CASSLGGYEQFF.

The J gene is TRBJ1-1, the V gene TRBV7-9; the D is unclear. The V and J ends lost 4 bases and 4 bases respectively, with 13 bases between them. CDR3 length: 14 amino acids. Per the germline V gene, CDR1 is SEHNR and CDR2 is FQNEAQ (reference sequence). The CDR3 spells CASSYTSGSTEAFF. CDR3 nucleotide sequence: TGTGCCAGCAGCTATACCAGTGGATCCACTGAAGCTTTCTTT.

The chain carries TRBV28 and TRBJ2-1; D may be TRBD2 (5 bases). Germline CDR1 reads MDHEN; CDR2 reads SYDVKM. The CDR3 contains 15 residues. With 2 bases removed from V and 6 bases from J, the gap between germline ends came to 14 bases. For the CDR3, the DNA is TGTGCCAGCAGTTTACTAGCTAGTGGGGTCAATGAGCAGTTCTTC. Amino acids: CASSLLASGVNEQFF. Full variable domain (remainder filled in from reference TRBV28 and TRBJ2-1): DVKVTQSSRYLVKRTGEKVFLECVQDMDHENMFWYRQDPGLGLRLIYFSYDVKMKEKGDIPEGYSVSREKKERFSLILESASTNQTSMYLCASSLLASGVNEQFFGPGTRLTVL.

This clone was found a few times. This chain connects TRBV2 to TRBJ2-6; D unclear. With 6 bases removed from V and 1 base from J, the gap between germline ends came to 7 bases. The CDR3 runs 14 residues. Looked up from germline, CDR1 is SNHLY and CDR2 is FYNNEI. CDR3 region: CASSGASGANVLTF. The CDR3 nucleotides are TGTGCCAGCAGCGGAGCGTCTGGGGCCAACGTCCTGACTTTC.

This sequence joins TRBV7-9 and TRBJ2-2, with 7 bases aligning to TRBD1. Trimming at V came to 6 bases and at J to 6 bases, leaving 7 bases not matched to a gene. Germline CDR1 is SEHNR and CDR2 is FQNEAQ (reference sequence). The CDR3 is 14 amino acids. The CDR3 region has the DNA TGTGCCAGCAGTTTTACAGGGGACGCCGGGGAGCTGTTTTTT. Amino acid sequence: CASSFTGDAGELFF.

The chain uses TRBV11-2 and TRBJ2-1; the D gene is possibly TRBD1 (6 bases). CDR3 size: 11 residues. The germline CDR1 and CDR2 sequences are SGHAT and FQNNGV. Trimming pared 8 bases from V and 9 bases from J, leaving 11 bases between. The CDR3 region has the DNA TGTGCCAGCGGAGCCAGGGGTGAGCAGTTCTTC. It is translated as CASGARGEQFF.